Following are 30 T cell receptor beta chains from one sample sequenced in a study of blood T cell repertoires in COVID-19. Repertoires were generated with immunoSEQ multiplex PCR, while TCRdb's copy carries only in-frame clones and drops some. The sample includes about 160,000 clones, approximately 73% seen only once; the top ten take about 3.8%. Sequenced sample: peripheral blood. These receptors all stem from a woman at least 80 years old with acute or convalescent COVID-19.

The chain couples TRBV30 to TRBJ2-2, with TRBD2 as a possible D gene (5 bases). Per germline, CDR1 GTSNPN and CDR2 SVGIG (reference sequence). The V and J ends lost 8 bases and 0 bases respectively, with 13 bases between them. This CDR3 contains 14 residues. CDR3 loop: CARRGGANTGELFF. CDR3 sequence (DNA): TGTGCCCGCCGAGGAGGAGCGAACACCGGGGAGCTGTTTTTT. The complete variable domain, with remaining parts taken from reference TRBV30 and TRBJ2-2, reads SQTIHQWPATLVQPVGSPLSLECTVEGTSNPNLYWYRQAAGRGLQLLFYSVGIGQISSEVPQNLSASRPQDRQFILSSKKLLLSDSGFYLCARRGGANTGELFFGEGSRLTVL.

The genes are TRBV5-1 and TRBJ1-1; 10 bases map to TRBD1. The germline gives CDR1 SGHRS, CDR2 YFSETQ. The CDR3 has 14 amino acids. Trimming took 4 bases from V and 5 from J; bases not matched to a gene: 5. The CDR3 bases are TGCGCCAGCAGCGTAGGACAGGGGGGGACTGAAGCTTTCTTT. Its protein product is CASSVGQGGTEAFF.

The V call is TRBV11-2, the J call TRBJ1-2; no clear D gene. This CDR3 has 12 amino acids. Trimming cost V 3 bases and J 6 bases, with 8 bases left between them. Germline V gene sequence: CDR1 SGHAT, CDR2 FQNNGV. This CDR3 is CASSLNGDGYTF. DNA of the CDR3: TGTGCCAGCAGCTTGAACGGGGATGGCTACACCTTC.

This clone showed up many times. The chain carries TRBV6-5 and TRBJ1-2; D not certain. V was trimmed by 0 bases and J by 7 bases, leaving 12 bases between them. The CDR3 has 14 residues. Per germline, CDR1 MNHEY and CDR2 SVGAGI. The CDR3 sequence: CASSYSDPRGGYTF. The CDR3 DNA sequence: TGTGCCAGCAGTTACTCGGATCCCCGAGGTGGCTACACCTTC.

Here the CDR3 reads CATSRDRTPREQFF. The CDR3 region has the DNA TGTGCCACCAGCAGAGATCGGACTCCAAGGGAGCAGTTCTTC. The chain links TRBV15 to TRBJ2-1; D perhaps matches TRBD2 (5 bases). The CDR3 is 14 residues long. With 0 bases removed from V and 10 bases from J, the gap between germline ends came to 13 bases. The germline gives CDR1 LNHNV, CDR2 YYDKDF (reference sequence).

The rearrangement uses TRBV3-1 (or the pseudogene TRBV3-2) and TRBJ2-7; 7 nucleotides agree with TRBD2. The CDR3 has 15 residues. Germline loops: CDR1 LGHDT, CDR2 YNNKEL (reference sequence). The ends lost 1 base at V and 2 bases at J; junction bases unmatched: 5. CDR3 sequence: CASSQGLLAAYEQYF. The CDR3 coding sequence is TGTGCCAGCAGCCAAGGTCTCCTAGCGGCCTACGAGCAGTACTTC.

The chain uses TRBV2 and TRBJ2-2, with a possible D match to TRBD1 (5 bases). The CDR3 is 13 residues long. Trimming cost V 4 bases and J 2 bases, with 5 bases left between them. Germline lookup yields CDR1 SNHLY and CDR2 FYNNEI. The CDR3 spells CASSGGNTGELFF. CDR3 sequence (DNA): TGTGCCAGCAGTGGGGGCAACACCGGGGAGCTGTTTTTT.

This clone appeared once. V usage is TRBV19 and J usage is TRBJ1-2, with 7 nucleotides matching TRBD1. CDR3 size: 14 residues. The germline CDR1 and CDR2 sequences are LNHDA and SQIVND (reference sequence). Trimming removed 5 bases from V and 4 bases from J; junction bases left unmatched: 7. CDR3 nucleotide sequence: TGTGCCAGTAGTCCCCAACAGGGGACCTATGGCTACACCTTC. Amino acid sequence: CASSPQQGTYGYTF.

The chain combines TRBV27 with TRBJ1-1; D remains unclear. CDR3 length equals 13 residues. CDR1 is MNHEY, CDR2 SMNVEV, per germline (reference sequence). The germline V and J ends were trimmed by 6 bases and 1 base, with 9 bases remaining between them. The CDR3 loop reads CASSRERNTEAFF. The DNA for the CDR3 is TGTGCCAGCAGCAGAGAGCGGAACACTGAAGCTTTCTTT.

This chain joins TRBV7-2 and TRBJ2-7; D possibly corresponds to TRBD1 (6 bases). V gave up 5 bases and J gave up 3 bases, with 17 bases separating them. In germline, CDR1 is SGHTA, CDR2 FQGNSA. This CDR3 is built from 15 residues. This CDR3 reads CASSLGQGKFYEQYF. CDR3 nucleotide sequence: TGTGCCAGCAGCCTCGGGCAGGGGAAATTCTACGAGCAGTACTTC.

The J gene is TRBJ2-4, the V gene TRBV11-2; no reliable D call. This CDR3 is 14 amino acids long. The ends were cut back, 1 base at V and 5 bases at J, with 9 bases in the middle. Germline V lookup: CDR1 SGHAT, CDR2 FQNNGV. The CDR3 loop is CASSLGYRQNIQYF. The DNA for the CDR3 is TGTGCCAGCAGCTTAGGATACAGACAAAACATTCAGTACTTC.

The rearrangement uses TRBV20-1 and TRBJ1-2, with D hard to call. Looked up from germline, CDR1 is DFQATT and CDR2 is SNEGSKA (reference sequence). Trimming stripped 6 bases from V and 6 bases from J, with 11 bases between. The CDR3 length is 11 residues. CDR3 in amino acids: CSAHPTDGYTF. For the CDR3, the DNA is TGCAGTGCCCACCCTACGGATGGCTACACCTTC.

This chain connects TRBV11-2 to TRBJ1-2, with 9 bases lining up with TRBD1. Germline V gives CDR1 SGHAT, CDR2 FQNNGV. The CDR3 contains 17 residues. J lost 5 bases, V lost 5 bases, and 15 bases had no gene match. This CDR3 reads CASSLTRDRALLYGYTF. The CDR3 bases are TGTGCCAGCAGCCTAACCCGGGACAGGGCCCTACTGTATGGCTACACCTTC. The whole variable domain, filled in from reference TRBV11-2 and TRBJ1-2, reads EAGVAQSPRYKIIEKRQSVAFWCNPISGHATLYWYQQILGQGPKLLIQFQNNGVVDDSQLPKDRFSAERLKGVDSTLKIQPAKLEDSAVYLCASSLTRDRALLYGYTFGSGTRLTVV.

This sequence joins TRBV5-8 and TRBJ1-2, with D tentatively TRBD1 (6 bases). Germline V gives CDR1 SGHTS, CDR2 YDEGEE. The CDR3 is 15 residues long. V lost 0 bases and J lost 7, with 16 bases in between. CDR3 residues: CASSLDWGQGSGYTF. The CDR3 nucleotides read TGTGCCAGCAGCTTGGATTGGGGGCAGGGTTCTGGCTACACCTTC.

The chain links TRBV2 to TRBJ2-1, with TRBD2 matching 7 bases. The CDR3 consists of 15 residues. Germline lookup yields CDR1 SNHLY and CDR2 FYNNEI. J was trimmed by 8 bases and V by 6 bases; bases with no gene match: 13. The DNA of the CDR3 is TGTGCCAGCAGAATGAGGCTAGCGGAAACCTATGAGCAGTTCTTC. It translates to CASRMRLAETYEQFF.

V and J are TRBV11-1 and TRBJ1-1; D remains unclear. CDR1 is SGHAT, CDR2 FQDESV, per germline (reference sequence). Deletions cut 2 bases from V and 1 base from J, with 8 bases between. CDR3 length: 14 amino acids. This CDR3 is CASSLRGENTEAFF. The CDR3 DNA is TGTGCCAGCAGCTTAAGAGGAGAGAACACTGAAGCTTTCTTT.

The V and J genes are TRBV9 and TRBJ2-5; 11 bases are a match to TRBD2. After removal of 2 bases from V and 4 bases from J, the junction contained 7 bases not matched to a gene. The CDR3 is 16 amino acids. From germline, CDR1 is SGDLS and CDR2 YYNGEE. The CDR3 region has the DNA TGTGCCAGCAGCGTCTTAGCGGGGGGGCCAGGAGAGACCCAGTACTTC. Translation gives CASSVLAGGPGETQYF.

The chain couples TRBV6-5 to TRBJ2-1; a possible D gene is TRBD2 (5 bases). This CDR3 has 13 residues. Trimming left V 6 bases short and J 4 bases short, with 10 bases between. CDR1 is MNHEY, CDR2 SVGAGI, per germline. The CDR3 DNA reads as TGTGCCAGCAGCGGGGAGCTATACAATGAGCAGTTCTTC. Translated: CASSGELYNEQFF.

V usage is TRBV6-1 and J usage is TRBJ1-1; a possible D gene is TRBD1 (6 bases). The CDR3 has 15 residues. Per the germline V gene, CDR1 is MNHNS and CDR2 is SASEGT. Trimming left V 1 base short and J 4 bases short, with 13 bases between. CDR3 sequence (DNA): TGTGCCAGCAGTGAAGGGCCAGGGGAGGGCACTGAAGCTTTCTTT. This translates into CASSEGPGEGTEAFF.

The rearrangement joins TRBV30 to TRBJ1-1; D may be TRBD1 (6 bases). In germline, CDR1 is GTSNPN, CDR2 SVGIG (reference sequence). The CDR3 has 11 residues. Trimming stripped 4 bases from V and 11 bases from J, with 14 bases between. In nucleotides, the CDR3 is TGTGCCTGGAACAGGGTAGAGGACGCTTTCTTT. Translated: CAWNRVEDAFF.

The chain's CDR3 is CASSSRTDTQYF. The CDR3 coding sequence is TGTGCCAGCAGTTCTCGCACAGATACGCAGTATTTT. The chain has TRBV27 and TRBJ2-3; D unclear. There are 12 residues in the CDR3. Trimming shortened V by 4 bases and J by 1 base, and 3 bases separated the two germline ends. Germline CDR1 MNHEY, CDR2 SMNVEV (reference sequence).

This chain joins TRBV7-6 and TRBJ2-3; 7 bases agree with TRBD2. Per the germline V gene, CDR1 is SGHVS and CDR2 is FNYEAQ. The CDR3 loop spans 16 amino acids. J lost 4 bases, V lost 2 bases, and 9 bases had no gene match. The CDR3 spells CASSLSATSIPDTQYF. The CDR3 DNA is TGTGCCAGCAGCTTATCGGCGACTAGCATACCAGATACGCAGTATTTT.

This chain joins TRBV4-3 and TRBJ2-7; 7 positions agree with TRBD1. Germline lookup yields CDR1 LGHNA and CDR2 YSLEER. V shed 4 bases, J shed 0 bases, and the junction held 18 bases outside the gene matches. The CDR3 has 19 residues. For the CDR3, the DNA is TGCGCCAGCAGCCTAAGCCACAGGGGCAGACAAGGTTCCTCCTACGAGCAGTACTTC. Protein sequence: CASSLSHRGRQGSSYEQYF.

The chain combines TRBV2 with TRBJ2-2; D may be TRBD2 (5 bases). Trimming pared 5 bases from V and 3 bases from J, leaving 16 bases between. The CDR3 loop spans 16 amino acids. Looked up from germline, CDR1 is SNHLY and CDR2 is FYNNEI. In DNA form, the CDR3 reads TGTGCCAGCAGTCAATTCGGGGTTCGGGACACCGGGGAGCTGTTTTTT. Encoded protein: CASSQFGVRDTGELFF.

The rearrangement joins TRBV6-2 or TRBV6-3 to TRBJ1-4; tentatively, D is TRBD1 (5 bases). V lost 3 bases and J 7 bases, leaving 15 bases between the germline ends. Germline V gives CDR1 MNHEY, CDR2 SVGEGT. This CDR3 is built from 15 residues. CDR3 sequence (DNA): TGTGCCAGCAGTTATGATGCCCGGGGGGTTGAAAAACTGTTTTTT. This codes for CASSYDARGVEKLFF.

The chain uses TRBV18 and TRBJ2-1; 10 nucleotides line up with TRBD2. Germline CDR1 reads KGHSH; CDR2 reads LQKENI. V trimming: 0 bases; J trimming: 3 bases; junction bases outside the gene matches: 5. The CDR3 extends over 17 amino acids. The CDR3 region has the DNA TGTGCCAGCTCACCACCGGGGATAGCGGGAGGCTACAATGAGCAGTTCTTC. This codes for CASSPPGIAGGYNEQFF.

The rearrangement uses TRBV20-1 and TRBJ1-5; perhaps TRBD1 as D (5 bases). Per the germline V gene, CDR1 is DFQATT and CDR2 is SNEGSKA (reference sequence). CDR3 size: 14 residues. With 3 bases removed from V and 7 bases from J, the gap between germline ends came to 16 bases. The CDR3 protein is CSASSTGFGQPQHF. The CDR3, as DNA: TGCAGTGCTAGTTCCACAGGATTCGGACAGCCCCAGCATTTT.

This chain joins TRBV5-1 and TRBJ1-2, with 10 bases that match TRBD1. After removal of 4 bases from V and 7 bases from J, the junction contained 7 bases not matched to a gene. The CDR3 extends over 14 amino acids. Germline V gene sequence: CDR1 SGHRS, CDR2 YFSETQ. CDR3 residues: CASSKTGGDPGYTF. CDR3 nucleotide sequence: TGCGCCAGCAGCAAGACAGGGGGCGACCCTGGCTACACCTTC.

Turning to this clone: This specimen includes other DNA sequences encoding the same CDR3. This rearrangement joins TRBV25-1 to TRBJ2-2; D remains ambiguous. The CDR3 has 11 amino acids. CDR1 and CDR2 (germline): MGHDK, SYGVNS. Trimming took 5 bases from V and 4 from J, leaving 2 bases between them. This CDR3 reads CASSLTGELFF. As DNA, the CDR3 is TGTGCCAGCAGTCTCACCGGGGAGCTGTTTTTT.

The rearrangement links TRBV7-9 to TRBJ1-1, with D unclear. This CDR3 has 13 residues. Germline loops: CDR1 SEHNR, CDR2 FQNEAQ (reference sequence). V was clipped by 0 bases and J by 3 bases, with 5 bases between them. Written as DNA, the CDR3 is TGTGCCAGCAGCTTAGCAATCGACACTGAAGCTTTCTTT. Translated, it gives CASSLAIDTEAFF.